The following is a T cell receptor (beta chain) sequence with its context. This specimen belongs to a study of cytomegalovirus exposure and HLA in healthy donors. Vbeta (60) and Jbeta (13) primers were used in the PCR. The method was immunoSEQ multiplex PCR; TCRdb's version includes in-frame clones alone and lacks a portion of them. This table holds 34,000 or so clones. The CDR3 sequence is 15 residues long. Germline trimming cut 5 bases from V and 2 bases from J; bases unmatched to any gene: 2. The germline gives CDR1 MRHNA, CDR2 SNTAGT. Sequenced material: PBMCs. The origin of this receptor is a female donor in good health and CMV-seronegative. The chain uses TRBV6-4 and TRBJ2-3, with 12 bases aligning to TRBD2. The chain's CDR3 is CASSSSGGATDTQYF. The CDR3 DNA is TGTGCCAGCAGTTCTAGCGGGGGGGCCACAGATACGCAGTATTTT.